This TCR beta chain is drawn from a study of blood T cell repertoires in COVID-19. About the study: The United States, Italy and Spain provided the acute and convalescent COVID-19 samples. The cDNA or gDNA used as material had been derived from T cells, B-cell-depleted T cells, or PBMCs.

The V gene end was trimmed by 6 bases and the J gene end by 8 bases; junction bases not matched to a gene: 10. The CDR3 consists of 14 residues. Per germline, CDR1 LNHDA and CDR2 SQIVND (reference sequence). Per the original data handling: Using reference gene primer amplification, nucleated cell counts were estimated. Sequencing used immunoSEQ multiplex PCR; TCRdb keeps in-frame clones, though not all of them. The DNA gave D and trimming, while V, J and clone size come from that table. The sample has about 130,000 clones; approximately 82% are singletons. This chain uses TRBV19 with TRBJ1-2, with 9 bases that match TRBD1. The sequence derives from a woman aged 45 to 65 with acute or convalescent COVID-19. The sequenced sample was peripheral blood. CDR3 residues: CASREGQGFGGYTF. Here the CDR3 DNA reads TGTGCCAGTAGGGAAGGACAGGGGTTCGGCGGCTACACCTTC.